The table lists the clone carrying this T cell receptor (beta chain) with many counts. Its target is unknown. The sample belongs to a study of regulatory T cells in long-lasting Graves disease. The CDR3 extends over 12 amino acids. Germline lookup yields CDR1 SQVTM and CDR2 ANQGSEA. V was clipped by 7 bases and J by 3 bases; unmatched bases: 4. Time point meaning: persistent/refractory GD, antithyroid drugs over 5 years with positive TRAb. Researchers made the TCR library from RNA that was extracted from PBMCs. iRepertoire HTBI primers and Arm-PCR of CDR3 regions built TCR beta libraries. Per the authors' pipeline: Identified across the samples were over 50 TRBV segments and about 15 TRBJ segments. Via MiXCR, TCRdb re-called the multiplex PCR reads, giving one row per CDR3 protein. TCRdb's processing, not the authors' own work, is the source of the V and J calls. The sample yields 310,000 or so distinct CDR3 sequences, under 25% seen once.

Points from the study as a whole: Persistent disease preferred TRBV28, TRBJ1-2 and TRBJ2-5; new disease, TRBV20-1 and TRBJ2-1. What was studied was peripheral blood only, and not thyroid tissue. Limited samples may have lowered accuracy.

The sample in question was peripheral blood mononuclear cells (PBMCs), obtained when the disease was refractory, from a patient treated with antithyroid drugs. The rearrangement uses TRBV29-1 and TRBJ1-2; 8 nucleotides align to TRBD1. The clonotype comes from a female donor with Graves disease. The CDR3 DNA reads TGCAGCGGTGACAGGGGTGACTATGGCTACACCTTC. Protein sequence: CSGDRGDYGYTF.